This T cell receptor (beta chain) was sequenced in a study of identical twins. Study findings and constraints: The analysis was cross-sectional rather than longitudinal within donors.

This clonotype was detected a few times. Its antigen is unidentified. Germline V gene data show CDR1 as LNHDA and CDR2 as SQIVND (reference sequence). Germline trimming cut 4 bases from V and 6 bases from J; bases unmatched to any gene: 6. The CDR3 is 14 amino acids. A single record per CDR3 protein comes from TCRdb applying MiXCR to the 5' RACE reads. The repertoire holds around 240,000 distinct CDR3 sequences, with about 10% as singletons. The specimen was memory T cells sorted from blood. The rearrangement links TRBV19 to TRBJ2-5; 9 bases align to TRBD2. The clonotype was recovered from a middle-aged man in good health. The chain's CDR3 is CASSTSGGPKTQYF. The CDR3 nucleotides are TGTGCCAGTAGTACAAGCGGGGGGCCCAAGACCCAGTACTTC.